One sample yielded the 9 T cell receptor beta chains listed below, sequenced in a study of long-term antiretroviral therapy in people with HIV. At survey level, the immunoSEQ assay was run in its v3.0 version. Here immunoSEQ multiplex PCR was the method, and the copy in TCRdb shows in-frame clones only, minus some. This table holds about 39,000 clones, 86% found once. This specimen consisted of unsorted PBMCs, obtained 1.2 years after starting antiretroviral therapy. The receptors originated from a woman in her 50s with HIV.

DNA of the CDR3: TGCGCCAGCAGCTTGGCCCAGGGAGGAAGCACTGAAGCTTTCTTT. Its protein product is CASSLAQGGSTEAFF. The chain joins TRBV5-1 to TRBJ1-1; tentative D call: TRBD1 (5 bases). With 0 bases removed from V and 4 bases from J, the gap between germline ends came to 13 bases. Germline lookup yields CDR1 SGHRS and CDR2 YFSETQ. CDR3 length: 15 amino acids.

The chain carries TRBV21-1 and TRBJ2-7; the tabulated D call, TRBD1, remains unverified against the DNA. TRBV21-1 is recorded as a pseudogene. This CDR3 contains 18 residues. The CDR3 nucleotides are TGTGCCAGCAGCAACGGGTTTTCGGGACAGGGGTTCTCCTACGAGCAGTACTTC. It encodes CASSNGFSGQGFSYEQYF.

The chain links TRBV2 to TRBJ1-1; a possible D gene is TRBD1 (6 bases). Germline loops: CDR1 SNHLY, CDR2 FYNNEI. This CDR3 is built from 12 residues. V was shortened by 6 bases and J by 7 bases, with 12 bases between the two germline ends. CDR3 sequence reads: CASRGGQFEAFF. The CDR3 DNA reads as TGTGCCAGCAGGGGTGGACAGTTTGAAGCTTTCTTT.

In DNA, the CDR3 is TGTGCCAGTAGTATAGGAGCATCCACCGGGGAGCTGTTTTTT. This gives the protein CASSIGASTGELFF. This rearrangement joins TRBV19 to TRBJ2-2; D is undetermined. CDR3 length equals 14 residues. V was clipped by 1 base and J by 4 bases, with 7 bases between them. Germline values: CDR1 LNHDA, CDR2 SQIVND (reference sequence). Combining the CDR3 with reference TRBV19 and TRBJ2-2 gives the whole variable domain DGGITQSPKYLFRKEGQNVTLSCEQNLNHDAMYWYRQDPGQGLRLIYYSQIVNDFQKGDIAEGYSVSREKKESFPLTVTSAQKNPTAFYLCASSIGASTGELFFGEGSRLTVL.

This clone was picked up a small number of times. The V call is TRBV18, the J call TRBJ1-3, with D possibly matching TRBD1 (6 bases). Per the germline V gene, CDR1 is KGHSH and CDR2 is LQKENI. Trimming stripped 0 bases from V and 0 bases from J, with 9 bases between. This CDR3 contains 16 residues. The CDR3 loop is CASSPPDRPSGNTIYF. CDR3 nucleotides: TGTGCCAGCTCACCACCCGACAGGCCCTCTGGAAACACCATATATTTT. Supplemented by reference TRBV18 and TRBJ1-3, the full variable domain reads NAGVMQNPRHLVRRRGQEARLRCSPMKGHSHVYWYRQLPEEGLKFMVYLQKENIIDESGMPKERFSAEFPKEGPSILRIQQVVRGDSAAYFCASSPPDRPSGNTIYFGEGSWLTVV.

CDR3 loop: CASRYQGGNTEAFF. The CDR3, as DNA: TGCGCCAGCCGCTACCAGGGGGGGAACACTGAAGCTTTCTTT. V gene TRBV5-1 combines with J gene TRBJ1-1, with 7 bases fitting TRBD1. The CDR3 loop spans 14 amino acids. Germline V CDR1 and CDR2: SGHRS, YFSETQ. The V and J ends lost 7 bases and 1 base, in that order; junction bases with no gene match: 7. The whole variable domain, filled in from reference TRBV5-1 and TRBJ1-1, reads KAGVTQTPRYLIKTRGQQVTLSCSPISGHRSVSWYQQTPGQGLQFLFEYFSETQRNKGNFPGRFSGRQFSNSRSEMNVSTLELGDSALYLCASRYQGGNTEAFFGQGTRLTVV.

Only one count was recorded for this clone. This sequence joins TRBV7-3 and TRBJ1-2; TRBD1 agrees at 7 bases. With V trimmed by 5 bases and J by 6 bases, 12 bases remained unmatched. The CDR3 consists of 15 residues. The germline V gene has CDR1 SGHTA and CDR2 FQGTGA. The CDR3 reads CASSPTPQGRDGYTF. CDR3 coding DNA: TGTGCCAGCAGCCCCACCCCACAGGGGAGGGATGGCTACACCTTC.

By share, this clone ranks as medium-sized (0.01 to 0.1%). This chain links TRBV15 with TRBJ1-6; D might be TRBD1 (5 bases). Germline assignment: CDR1 LNHNV and CDR2 YYDKDF (reference sequence). The CDR3 is made up of 14 amino acids. V gave up 10 bases and J gave up 4 bases, with 14 bases separating them. Written as DNA, the CDR3 is TGTGCCATTCAAGGGGAGGGGTATAATTCACCCCTCCACTTT. As protein: CAIQGEGYNSPLHF.

This rearrangement joins TRBV7-9 to TRBJ2-3, with D perhaps matching TRBD2 (6 bases). The CDR3 has 14 amino acids. Germline CDR1 reads SEHNR; CDR2 reads FQNEAQ (reference sequence). Trimming took off 8 bases at V and 5 bases at J, with 17 bases between the two ends. The CDR3 sequence is CASYRGTSQDTQYF. DNA for the CDR3: TGTGCCAGCTATAGAGGGACTTCACAAGATACGCAGTATTTT.